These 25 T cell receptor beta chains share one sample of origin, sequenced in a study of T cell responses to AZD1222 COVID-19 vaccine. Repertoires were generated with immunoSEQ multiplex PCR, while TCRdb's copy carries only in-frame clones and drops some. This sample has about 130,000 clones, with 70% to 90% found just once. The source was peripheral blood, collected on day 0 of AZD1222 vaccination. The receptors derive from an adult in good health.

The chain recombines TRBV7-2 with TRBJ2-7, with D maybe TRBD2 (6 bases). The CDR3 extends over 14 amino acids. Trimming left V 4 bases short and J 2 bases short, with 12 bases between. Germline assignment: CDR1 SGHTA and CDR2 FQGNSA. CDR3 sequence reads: CASSSLALPYEQYF. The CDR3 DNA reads TGTGCCAGCAGCTCTCTAGCGCTACCCTACGAGCAGTACTTC.

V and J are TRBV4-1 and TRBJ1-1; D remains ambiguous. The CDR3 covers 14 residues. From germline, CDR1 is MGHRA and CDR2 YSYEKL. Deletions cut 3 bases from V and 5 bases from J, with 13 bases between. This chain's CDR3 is CASSHPLRGTEAFF. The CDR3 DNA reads TGCGCCAGCAGCCACCCCCTTCGGGGAACTGAAGCTTTCTTT.

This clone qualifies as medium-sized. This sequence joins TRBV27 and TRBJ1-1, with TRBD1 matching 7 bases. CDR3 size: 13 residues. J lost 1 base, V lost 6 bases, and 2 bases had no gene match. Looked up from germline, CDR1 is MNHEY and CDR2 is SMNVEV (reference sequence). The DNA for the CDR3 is TGTGCCAGCAGACAGGGGAGGAACACTGAAGCTTTCTTT. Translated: CASRQGRNTEAFF.

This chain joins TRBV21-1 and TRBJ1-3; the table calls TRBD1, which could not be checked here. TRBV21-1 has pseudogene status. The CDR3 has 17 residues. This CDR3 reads CASSKVRGQGGGNTIYF. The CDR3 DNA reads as TGTGCCAGCAGCAAAGTGCGGGGACAGGGGGGAGGAAACACCATATATTTT.

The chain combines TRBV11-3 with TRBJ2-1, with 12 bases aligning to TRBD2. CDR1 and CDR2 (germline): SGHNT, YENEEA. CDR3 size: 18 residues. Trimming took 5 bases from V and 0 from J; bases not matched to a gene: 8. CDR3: CASSHQGLAGSSYNEQFF. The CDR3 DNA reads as TGTGCCAGCAGCCACCAAGGACTAGCGGGGAGCTCCTACAATGAGCAGTTCTTC.

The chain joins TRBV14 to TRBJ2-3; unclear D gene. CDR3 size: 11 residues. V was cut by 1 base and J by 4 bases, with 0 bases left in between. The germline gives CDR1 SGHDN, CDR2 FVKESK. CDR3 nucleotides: TGTGCCAGCAGCCAAGCAGATACGCAGTATTTT. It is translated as CASSQADTQYF.

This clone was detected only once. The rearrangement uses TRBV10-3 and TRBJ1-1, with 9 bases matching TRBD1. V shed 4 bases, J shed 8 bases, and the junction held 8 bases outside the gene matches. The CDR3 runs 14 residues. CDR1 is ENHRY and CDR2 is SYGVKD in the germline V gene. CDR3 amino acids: CAISGYSGTGEAFF. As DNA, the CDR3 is TGTGCCATCAGTGGATATTCCGGGACAGGGGAAGCTTTCTTT.

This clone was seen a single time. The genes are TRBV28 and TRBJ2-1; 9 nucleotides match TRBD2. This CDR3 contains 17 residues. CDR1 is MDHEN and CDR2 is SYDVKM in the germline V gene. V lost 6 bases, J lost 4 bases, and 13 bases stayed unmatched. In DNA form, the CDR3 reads TGTGCCAGCAGCCAAGCCTCGACTAGCGGAATTTACAATGAGCAGTTCTTC. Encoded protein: CASSQASTSGIYNEQFF. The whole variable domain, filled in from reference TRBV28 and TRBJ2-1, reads DVKVTQSSRYLVKRTGEKVFLECVQDMDHENMFWYRQDPGLGLRLIYFSYDVKMKEKGDIPEGYSVSREKKERFSLILESASTNQTSMYLCASSQASTSGIYNEQFFGPGTRLTVL.

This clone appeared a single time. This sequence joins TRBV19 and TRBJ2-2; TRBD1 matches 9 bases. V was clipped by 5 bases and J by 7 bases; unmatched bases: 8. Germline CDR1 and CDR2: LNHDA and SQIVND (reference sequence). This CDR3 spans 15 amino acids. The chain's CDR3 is CASSRGTGFHGELFF. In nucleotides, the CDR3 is TGTGCCAGTAGTCGCGGGACAGGGTTTCACGGGGAGCTGTTTTTT.

The CDR3: CASSQEIQEAYNSPLHF. CDR3 DNA: TGTGCCAGCAGCCAAGAAATTCAAGAGGCGTATAATTCACCCCTCCACTTT. This chain joins TRBV4-2 and TRBJ1-6; D unclear. Trimming took 0 bases from V and 4 from J, leaving 13 bases between them. CDR3 size: 17 residues. Germline values: CDR1 LGHNA, CDR2 YNFKEQ.

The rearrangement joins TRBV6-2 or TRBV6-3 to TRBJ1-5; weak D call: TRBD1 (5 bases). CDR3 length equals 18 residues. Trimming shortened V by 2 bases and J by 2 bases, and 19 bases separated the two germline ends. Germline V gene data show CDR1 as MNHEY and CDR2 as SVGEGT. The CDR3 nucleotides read TGTGCCAGCAGTTACCCTCCATGGGGGAGCTATGGCAATCAGCCCCAGCATTTT. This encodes CASSYPPWGSYGNQPQHF.

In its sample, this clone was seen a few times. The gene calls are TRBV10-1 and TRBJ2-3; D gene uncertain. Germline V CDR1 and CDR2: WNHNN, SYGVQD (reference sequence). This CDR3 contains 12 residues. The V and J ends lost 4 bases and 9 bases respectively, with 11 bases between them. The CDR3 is CASSGVSDTQYF. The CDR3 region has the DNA TGCGCCAGCAGTGGGGTCAGCGACACGCAGTATTTT.

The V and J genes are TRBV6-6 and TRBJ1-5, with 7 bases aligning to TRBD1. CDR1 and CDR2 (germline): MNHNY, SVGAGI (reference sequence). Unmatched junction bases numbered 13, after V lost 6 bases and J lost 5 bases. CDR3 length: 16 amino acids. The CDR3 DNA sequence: TGTGCCAGCAGCTCTCAACGACAGGGTCGATATCAGCCCCAGCATTTT. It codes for CASSSQRQGRYQPQHF.

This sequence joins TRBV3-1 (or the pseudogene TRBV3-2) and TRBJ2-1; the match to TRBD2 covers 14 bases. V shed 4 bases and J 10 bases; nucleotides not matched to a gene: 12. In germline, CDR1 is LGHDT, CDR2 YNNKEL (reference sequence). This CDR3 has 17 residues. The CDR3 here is CASSRQGGTSGGGEQFF. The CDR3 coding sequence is TGTGCCAGCAGCCGACAAGGTGGGACTAGCGGGGGTGGGGAGCAGTTCTTC.

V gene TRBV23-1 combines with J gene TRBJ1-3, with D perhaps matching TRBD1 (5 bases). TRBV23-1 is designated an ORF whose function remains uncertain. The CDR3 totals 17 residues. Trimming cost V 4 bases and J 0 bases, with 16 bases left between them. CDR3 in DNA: TGCGCCAGCAGTCCTGACGGGGCCCCTCACTCTGGAAACACCATATATTTT. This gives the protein CASSPDGAPHSGNTIYF.

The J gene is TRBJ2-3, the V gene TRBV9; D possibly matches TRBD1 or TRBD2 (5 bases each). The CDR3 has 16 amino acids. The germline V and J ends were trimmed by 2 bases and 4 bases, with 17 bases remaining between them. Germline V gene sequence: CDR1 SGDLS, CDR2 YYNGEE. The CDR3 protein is CASSVFDGATADTQYF. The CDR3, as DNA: TGTGCCAGCAGCGTCTTCGACGGGGCGACGGCAGATACGCAGTATTTT. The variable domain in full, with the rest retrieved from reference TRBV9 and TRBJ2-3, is DSGVTQTPKHLITATGQRVTLRCSPRSGDLSVYWYQQSLDQGLQFLIQYYNGEERAKGNILERFSAQQFPDLHSELNLSSLELGDSALYFCASSVFDGATADTQYFGPGTRLTVL.

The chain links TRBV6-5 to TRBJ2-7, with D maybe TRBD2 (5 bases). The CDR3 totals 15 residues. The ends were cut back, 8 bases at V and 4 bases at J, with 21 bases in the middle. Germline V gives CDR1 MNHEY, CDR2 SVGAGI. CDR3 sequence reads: CASLFRGPRRYEQYF. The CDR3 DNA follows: TGTGCCAGCCTCTTCCGCGGGCCTCGGAGGTACGAGCAGTACTTC.

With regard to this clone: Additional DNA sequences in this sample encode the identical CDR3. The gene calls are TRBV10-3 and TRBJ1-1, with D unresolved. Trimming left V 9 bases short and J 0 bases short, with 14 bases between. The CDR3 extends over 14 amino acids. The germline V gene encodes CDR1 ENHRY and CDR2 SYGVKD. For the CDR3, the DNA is TGTGCCATTCGAGAGTCCGGGGTGAACACTGAAGCTTTCTTT. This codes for CAIRESGVNTEAFF.

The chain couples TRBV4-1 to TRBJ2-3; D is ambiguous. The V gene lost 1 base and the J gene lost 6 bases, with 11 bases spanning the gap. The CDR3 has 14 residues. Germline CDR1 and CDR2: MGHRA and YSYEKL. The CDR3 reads CASSQGVLPDTQYF. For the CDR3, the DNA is TGCGCCAGCAGCCAAGGGGTGCTCCCTGATACGCAGTATTTT.

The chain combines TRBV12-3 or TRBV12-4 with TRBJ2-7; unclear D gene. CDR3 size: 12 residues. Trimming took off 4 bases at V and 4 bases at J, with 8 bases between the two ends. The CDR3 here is CASSSLGYEQYF. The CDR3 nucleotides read TGTGCCAGCAGTTCTCTGGGTTACGAGCAGTACTTC.

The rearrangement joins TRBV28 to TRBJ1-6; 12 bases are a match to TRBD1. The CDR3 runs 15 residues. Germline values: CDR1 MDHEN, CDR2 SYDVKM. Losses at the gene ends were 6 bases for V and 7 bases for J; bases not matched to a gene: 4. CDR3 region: CASRPGQGANSPLHF. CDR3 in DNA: TGTGCCAGCAGACCGGGACAGGGGGCGAATTCACCCCTCCACTTT.

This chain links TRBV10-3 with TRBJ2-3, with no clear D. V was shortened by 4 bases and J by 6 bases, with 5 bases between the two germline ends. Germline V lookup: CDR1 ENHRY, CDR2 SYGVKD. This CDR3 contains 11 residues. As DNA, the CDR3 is TGTGCCATCAGTGCCAGGGATACGCAGTATTTT. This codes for CAISARDTQYF.

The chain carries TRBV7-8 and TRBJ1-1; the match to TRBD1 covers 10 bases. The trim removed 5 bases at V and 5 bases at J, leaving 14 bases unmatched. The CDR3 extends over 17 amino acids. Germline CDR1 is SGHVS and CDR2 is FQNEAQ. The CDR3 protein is CASSLKPSGQGTTEAFF. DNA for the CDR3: TGTGCCAGCAGCCTAAAACCTTCGGGACAGGGGACGACTGAAGCTTTCTTT.

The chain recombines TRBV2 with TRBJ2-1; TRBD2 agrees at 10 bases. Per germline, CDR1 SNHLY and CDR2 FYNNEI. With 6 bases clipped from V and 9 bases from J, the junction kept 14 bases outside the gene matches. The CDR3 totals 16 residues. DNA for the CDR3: TGTGCCAGCAGGGGTAGGCTCCTAGCGGGAGTGAGTGAGCAGTTCTTC. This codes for CASRGRLLAGVSEQFF.

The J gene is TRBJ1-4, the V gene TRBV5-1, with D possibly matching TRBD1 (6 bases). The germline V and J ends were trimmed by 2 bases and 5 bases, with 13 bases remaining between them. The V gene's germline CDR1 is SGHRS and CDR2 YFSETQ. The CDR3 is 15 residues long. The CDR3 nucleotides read TGCGCCAGCAGCTTAGGACAGCTTATAAATGAAAAACTGTTTTTT. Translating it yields CASSLGQLINEKLFF.